Each of the 5 T cell receptor beta chains below was sequenced from the same sample in a study of shared clonotypes between healthy human individuals. Method: immunoSEQ multiplex PCR; TCRdb's copy keeps in-frame clones and lacks some. This table has about 550,000 clones, about 95% appearing once. The naive CD8 fraction comprised CD45RO-negative cells positively selected for CCR7 and excluded terminally differentiated effector memory CD45RA+ cells. The sample was naive CD8+ T cells sorted from blood. The receptor set was obtained from a woman under 40 in good health.

The V gene is TRBV10-2, the J gene TRBJ1-1, with unresolved D. The CDR3 is 15 amino acids. CDR1 and CDR2 from the germline V gene are WSHSY and SAAADI. V was pared by 0 bases and J by 4 bases, with 12 bases between. The CDR3 loop reads CASSESSLRGTEAFF. CDR3 nucleotide sequence: TGCGCCAGCAGTGAGTCGAGCTTGCGAGGCACTGAAGCTTTCTTT.

The chain recombines TRBV27 with TRBJ1-1; possible D gene TRBD1, 6 bases. Germline lookup yields CDR1 MNHEY and CDR2 SMNVEV (reference sequence). Trimming pared 5 bases from V and 4 bases from J, leaving 20 bases between. This CDR3 has 16 residues. The DNA of the CDR3 is TGTGCCAGCAGTCCGAATGCAGGGGACCTGGGCACTGAAGCTTTCTTT. Its translation is CASSPNAGDLGTEAFF.

V is TRBV10-3 and J is TRBJ2-3; D remains unclear. The CDR3 length is 13 residues. V was trimmed by 2 bases and J by 4 bases, leaving 7 bases between them. The germline gives CDR1 ENHRY, CDR2 SYGVKD. CDR3 DNA sequence: TGTGCCATCAGTGAGCCTCCAGCAGATACGCAGTATTTT. Residues: CAISEPPADTQYF.

V is TRBV5-6 and J is TRBJ2-5; perhaps TRBD2 as D (6 bases). The J call is uncertain, as TRBJ2-7 better fits the DNA end. The CDR3 has 13 amino acids. Germline CDR1 reads SGHDT; CDR2 reads YYEEEE. This CDR3 reads CASSFGVGGEQYF. The DNA of the CDR3 is TGTGCCAGCAGCTTTGGTGTCGGGGGCGAGCAGTACTTC.

V and J are TRBV19 and TRBJ2-5; D gene uncertain. The J call may be incorrect, as the DNA end agrees better with TRBJ2-7. This CDR3 comprises 12 residues. The germline CDR1 and CDR2 sequences are LNHDA and SQIVND (reference sequence). This CDR3 is CASSISSSEQYF. As DNA, the CDR3 is TGTGCCAGTAGTATCTCCAGTTCCGAGCAGTACTTC.